The sequence of this T cell receptor (beta chain) was determined in a study of breast tumors, draining lymph nodes, adjacent tissues. Broader study findings: Tumor repertoires ranked between lymph nodes and nontumor tissue in diversity, with V and J gene preferences.

From the multiplex PCR reads, TCRdb called clonotypes with MiXCR, one entry per CDR3 protein. The sample contains around 230,000 distinct CDR3 sequences, roughly 30% of which appear only once. The lymph nodes were axillary draining lymph nodes from breast cancer patients. V shed 0 bases and J shed 9 bases, with 18 bases lying between them. Germline V CDR1 and CDR2: SGHRS, YFSETQ. This CDR3 is 16 amino acids long. A note on this clonotype: Its antigen remains unidentified.

The chain recombines TRBV5-1 with TRBJ2-2; a possible D gene is TRBD2 (5 bases). The source of this sequence is a female donor with breast cancer. Some clones in this sample may be carry-over from other donors' samples. The sample was axillary lymph node tissue. DNA for the CDR3: TGCGCCAGCAGCTTGGATGGGGAGAAAAACACTCGGGAGCTGTTTTTT. Translating it yields CASSLDGEKNTRELFF. Full variable domain (missing parts from reference TRBV5-1 and TRBJ2-2): KAGVTQTPRYLIKTRGQQVTLSCSPISGHRSVSWYQQTPGQGLQFLFEYFSETQRNKGNFPGRFSGRQFSNSRSEMNVSTLELGDSALYLCASSLDGEKNTRELFFGEGSRLTVL.